The clone carrying this T cell receptor (beta chain) was seen only a few times. This entry is derived from a study of blood T cells in healthy people across ages. Using a J-beta primer mix together with a sample-barcoded 5' primer, a second PCR was run for roughly 6 to 12 cycles. TCRdb ran MiXCR on the 5' RACE reads and lists one entry per CDR3 protein. The sample yields about 720,000 distinct CDR3 sequences, about a fifth seen once. The CDR3 is 15 amino acids. Germline loops: CDR1 SGDLS, CDR2 YYNGEE. J was trimmed by 2 bases and V by 4 bases; bases with no gene match: 5. The TCR originated in a man between 65 and 80 years old in good health. The sequencing input was blood. V usage is TRBV9 and J usage is TRBJ2-7; TRBD1 agrees at 11 bases. As DNA, the CDR3 is TGTGCCAGCAGCATCGGGACAGGGGGGACCTACGAGCAGTACTTC. This sequence encodes CASSIGTGGTYEQYF.